A single sample is the source of the 29 T cell receptor beta chains below, sequenced in a study of blood T cell repertoires in COVID-19. TCRdb's table, derived via immunoSEQ multiplex PCR, lists solely in-frame clones and lacks some. The sample has about 200,000 clones, under 85% seen once. Material for sequencing was peripheral blood. The source is a woman older than 75 with COVID-19, enrolled during active disease.

This chain joins TRBV7-8 and TRBJ1-1; no clear D gene. The V end was cut by 0 bases, the J end by 4 bases, with 9 bases between. Germline V gene sequence: CDR1 SGHVS, CDR2 FQNEAQ. CDR3 length: 14 residues. The CDR3 spells CASSLAGWSTEAFF. CDR3 bases: TGTGCCAGCAGCTTAGCTGGGTGGAGCACTGAAGCTTTCTTT.

The chain uses TRBV18 and TRBJ2-6; no clear D gene. Germline V gives CDR1 KGHSH, CDR2 LQKENI. The CDR3 spans 16 residues. The ends were cut back, 2 bases at V and 0 bases at J, with 8 bases in the middle. CDR3 amino acids: CASSPYSLSGANVLTF. The CDR3 nucleotides are TGTGCCAGCTCACCATACAGCCTCTCTGGGGCCAACGTCCTGACTTTC.

The J gene is TRBJ2-7, the V gene TRBV12-3 or TRBV12-4; 7 bases are a match to TRBD1. The V gene end was trimmed by 5 bases and the J gene end by 3 bases; junction bases not matched to a gene: 4. The CDR3 has 13 residues. This CDR3 is CASSTQGVYEQYF. In DNA, the CDR3 is TGTGCCAGCAGTACTCAGGGGGTCTACGAGCAGTACTTC.

The J gene is TRBJ2-7, the V gene TRBV7-3; 7 bases match TRBD2. The germline V gene encodes CDR1 SGHTA and CDR2 FQGTGA. This CDR3 contains 15 residues. V dropped 5 bases and J dropped 2; count of bases not matched to a gene: 9. CDR3 protein: CASSKGLGDTYEQYF. CDR3 nucleotide sequence: TGTGCCAGCAGCAAAGGACTAGGAGACACCTACGAGCAGTACTTC.

The rearrangement joins TRBV5-6 to TRBJ1-3, with D possibly being TRBD1 (6 bases). Trimming took 2 bases from V and 0 from J, leaving 9 bases between them. Germline CDR1 reads SGHDT; CDR2 reads YYEEEE. The CDR3 extends over 15 amino acids. Here the CDR3 reads CASSLRTVSGNTIYF. The CDR3 nucleotides read TGTGCCAGCAGCTTAAGGACAGTCTCTGGAAACACCATATATTTT.

The chain employs TRBV2 and TRBJ1-2; D is ambiguous. The CDR3 has 12 amino acids. The germline V gene has CDR1 SNHLY and CDR2 FYNNEI. The V end was cut by 1 base, the J end by 5 bases, with 5 bases between. The CDR3 coding sequence is TGTGCCAGCAGTGAAGTTGAGTATGGCTACACCTTC. This codes for CASSEVEYGYTF.

V usage is TRBV5-5 and J usage is TRBJ2-4; D unclear. Trimming removed 2 bases from V and 6 bases from J, with 15 bases in between. The CDR3 length is 15 residues. CDR1 is SGHKS and CDR2 is YYEKEE in the germline V gene (reference sequence). DNA of the CDR3: TGTGCCAGCAGCTTAAGCGTCGGAGAGATAAACATTCAGTACTTC. Its protein product is CASSLSVGEINIQYF.

In the case of this clone: At the DNA level, this CDR3 is encoded by other sequences in the same sample as well. The rearrangement uses TRBV6-5 and TRBJ1-6; TRBD1 is a possible D gene (5 bases). The CDR3 spans 14 residues. Germline V lookup: CDR1 MNHEY, CDR2 SVGAGI. V lost 1 base to trimming and J lost 6 bases, with 7 bases between them. CDR3 amino acids: CASSYLQGNSPLHF. CDR3 DNA: TGTGCCAGCAGTTACTTGCAGGGTAATTCACCCCTCCACTTT.

The V gene is TRBV6-5, the J gene TRBJ2-3; possible D gene TRBD2, 5 bases. Germline-derived CDR1 and CDR2 are MNHEY and SVGAGI. The V gene lost 6 bases and the J gene lost 0 bases, with 13 bases spanning the gap. This CDR3 region has 15 residues. The CDR3 nucleotides read TGTGCCAGCAGGAGGGTCTCCTCTAGCACAGATACGCAGTATTTT. This sequence encodes CASRRVSSSTDTQYF.

This chain links TRBV6-5 with TRBJ1-1; D is uncertain. Trimming cost V 8 bases and J 5 bases, with 12 bases left between them. The CDR3 loop spans 12 amino acids. Germline values: CDR1 MNHEY, CDR2 SVGAGI. The CDR3 is CASASPGTEAFF. The DNA of the CDR3 is TGTGCCAGCGCCTCCCCGGGGACTGAAGCTTTCTTT.

This clone was recorded only once. The chain has TRBV9 and TRBJ2-7; 11 bases agree with TRBD1. The ends lost 1 base at V and 3 bases at J; junction bases unmatched: 3. The CDR3 totals 15 residues. Germline CDR1 SGDLS, CDR2 YYNGEE. CDR3 sequence: CASSVQGQGGYEQYF. CDR3 in DNA: TGTGCCAGCAGCGTACAGGGACAGGGGGGCTACGAGCAGTACTTC.

The chain couples TRBV10-3 to TRBJ2-3; TRBD1 matches 7 bases. The V gene's germline CDR1 is ENHRY and CDR2 SYGVKD. V was clipped by 4 bases and J by 2 bases; unmatched bases: 9. The CDR3 is made up of 16 amino acids. CDR3 sequence reads: CAISVGQAASTDTQYF. As DNA, the CDR3 is TGTGCCATCAGTGTAGGACAGGCCGCCTCCACAGATACGCAGTATTTT.

The chain recombines TRBV2 with TRBJ2-7; D may be TRBD2 (7 bases). CDR1 and CDR2 (germline): SNHLY, FYNNEI. V lost 7 bases, J lost 5 bases, and 18 bases lay in between. The CDR3 runs 14 residues. DNA for the CDR3: TGTGCCAGCAAGTGGGGGGGGGCTTTCGACGAGCAGTACTTC. Its protein is CASKWGGAFDEQYF.

The chain uses TRBV25-1 and TRBJ2-5, with 9 positions matching TRBD2. V was pared by 2 bases and J by 5 bases, with 6 bases of the junction left unmatched. This CDR3 contains 15 residues. CDR1 is MGHDK, CDR2 SYGVNS, per germline. The CDR3 is CASSEPTSGSETQYF. CDR3 DNA: TGTGCCAGCAGTGAACCTACTAGCGGGTCTGAGACCCAGTACTTC.

This rearrangement joins TRBV25-1 to TRBJ2-7; no reliable D call. The CDR3 runs 12 residues. The V gene lost 8 bases and the J gene lost 0 bases, with 8 bases spanning the gap. Looked up from germline, CDR1 is MGHDK and CDR2 is SYGVNS. For the CDR3, the DNA is TGTGCCAGCTCCTGGAGCTCCTACGAGCAGTACTTC. This encodes CASSWSSYEQYF.

The V and J genes are TRBV6-5 and TRBJ2-2; a possible D gene is TRBD2 (5 bases). V dropped 5 bases and J dropped 7 bases, with 11 bases sitting between them. CDR3 length equals 13 residues. Germline V lookup: CDR1 MNHEY, CDR2 SVGAGI. In nucleotides, the CDR3 is TGTGCCAGCAGTCCTTTTGAGGGCGGGGAGCTGTTTTTT. Translated: CASSPFEGGELFF.

This chain uses TRBV6-5 with TRBJ1-2; 9 bases fit TRBD1. Germline CDR1 reads MNHEY; CDR2 reads SVGAGI. J gave up 5 bases and V 0 bases, and 4 bases lay outside the gene matches. CDR3 size: 15 residues. CDR3 protein: CASSYSADRGYGYTF. Written as DNA, the CDR3 is TGTGCCAGCAGTTACTCCGCGGACAGGGGTTATGGCTACACCTTC.

For the CDR3, the DNA is TGTGCCAGCGGTGAAGGAGGGAATCAGCCCCAGCATTTT. This encodes CASGEGGNQPQHF. The chain has TRBV3-1 (or the pseudogene TRBV3-2) and TRBJ1-5; unclear D gene. This CDR3 region has 13 residues. Germline V gene sequence: CDR1 LGHDT, CDR2 YNNKEL (reference sequence). V lost 8 bases to trimming and J lost 4 bases, with 12 bases between them.

The chain couples TRBV28 to TRBJ1-5; tentative D call: TRBD1 (5 bases). The CDR3 has 12 residues. The germline V and J ends were trimmed by 6 bases and 8 bases, with 11 bases remaining between them. The germline gives CDR1 MDHEN, CDR2 SYDVKM. In DNA form, the CDR3 reads TGTGCCAGCAGCTCCGGGGGTGAGCCCCAGCATTTT. Amino acid sequence: CASSSGGEPQHF. Filled out from reference TRBV28 and TRBJ1-5, the complete variable domain reads DVKVTQSSRYLVKRTGEKVFLECVQDMDHENMFWYRQDPGLGLRLIYFSYDVKMKEKGDIPEGYSVSREKKERFSLILESASTNQTSMYLCASSSGGEPQHFGDGTRLSIL.

This clone has only one observation. The CDR3 bases are TGTGCCAGCAGCGTAGTGGGGGGGAGCACTGAAGCTTTCTTT. Its translation is CASSVVGGSTEAFF. The rearrangement uses TRBV9 and TRBJ1-1; TRBD1 might be the D (5 bases). Trimming stripped 0 bases from V and 4 bases from J, with 10 bases between. Germline V gene lookup returns CDR1 SGDLS and CDR2 YYNGEE. CDR3 length: 14 residues.

This chain connects TRBV3-1 (or the pseudogene TRBV3-2) to TRBJ1-3, with 8 positions matching TRBD1. There are 15 residues in the CDR3. CDR1 LGHDT and CDR2 YNNKEL come from the germline V gene (reference sequence). J was trimmed by 3 bases and V by 4 bases; bases with no gene match: 5. CDR3 DNA sequence: TGTGCCAGCAGCCCAGGGGGCTTTGGTGGAAACACCATATATTTT. The encoded protein is CASSPGGFGGNTIYF.

This chain connects TRBV5-1 to TRBJ1-1; D might be TRBD1 (5 bases). The CDR3 spans 15 residues. Trimming stripped 4 bases from V and 2 bases from J, with 15 bases between. CDR1 and CDR2 from the germline V gene are SGHRS and YFSETQ. The CDR3 DNA follows: TGCGCCAGCAGCGCGGGGCAAGGACACAACACTGAAGCTTTCTTT. Its protein product is CASSAGQGHNTEAFF.

The genes are TRBV5-6 and TRBJ1-2; 11 nucleotides match TRBD1. V shed 4 bases, J shed 3 bases, and the junction held 2 bases outside the gene matches. Germline V gene lookup returns CDR1 SGHDT and CDR2 YYEEEE. The CDR3 runs 14 residues. The CDR3 DNA reads as TGTGCCAGCAGCCGGGACAGGGGGGACTATGGCTACACCTTC. Protein sequence: CASSRDRGDYGYTF.

The chain has TRBV3-1 (or the pseudogene TRBV3-2) and TRBJ1-1, with 7 nucleotides matching TRBD1. Germline CDR1 and CDR2: LGHDT and YNNKEL (reference sequence). The J segment lost 2 bases and the V segment lost 4 bases, leaving 4 bases of the junction unmatched. This CDR3 spans 14 amino acids. The CDR3, as DNA: TGTGCCAGCAGCCCGACAGGGTTAAACACTGAAGCTTTCTTT. Its protein is CASSPTGLNTEAFF.

The V call is TRBV15, the J call TRBJ1-1; TRBD1 might be the D (5 bases). Germline V gene lookup returns CDR1 LNHNV and CDR2 YYDKDF (reference sequence). V dropped 1 base and J dropped 5 bases, with 8 bases sitting between them. The CDR3 runs to 13 residues. The CDR3 DNA reads TGTGCCACCAGCAGAGGGGGCAGAACTGAAGCTTTCTTT. This sequence encodes CATSRGGRTEAFF.

CDR3 sequence reads: CASSMSGNNEQFF. The DNA for the CDR3 is TGTGCCAGTAGTATGTCGGGGAACAATGAGCAGTTCTTC. V usage is TRBV19 and J usage is TRBJ2-1; a weak D match, TRBD2 (5 bases). Germline V gene lookup returns CDR1 LNHDA and CDR2 SQIVND (reference sequence). The ends were cut back, 3 bases at V and 5 bases at J, with 8 bases in the middle. The length of the CDR3 is 13 residues.

The gene calls are TRBV19 and TRBJ1-5, with 10 bases aligning to TRBD1. J was trimmed by 6 bases and V by 7 bases; bases with no gene match: 9. The CDR3 loop spans 15 amino acids. The V gene's germline CDR1 is LNHDA and CDR2 SQIVND (reference sequence). The CDR3 nucleotides are TGTGCCAGTACCTCCGGGACAGGGGAGGGTCAGCCCCAGCATTTT. It is translated as CASTSGTGEGQPQHF.

Here the CDR3 reads CASSLGPSNQPQHF. The CDR3, as DNA: TGTGCCAGCAGCTTAGGGCCGTCCAATCAGCCCCAGCATTTT. J is TRBJ1-5 and V is TRBV7-6; D unresolved. This CDR3 spans 14 amino acids. The V and J ends lost 1 base and 3 bases respectively, with 7 bases between them. CDR1 is SGHVS and CDR2 is FNYEAQ in the germline V gene.

This clone was detected only a few times. The chain carries TRBV7-8 and TRBJ1-4; 7 bases are a match to TRBD1. The CDR3 runs to 15 residues. The J segment lost 5 bases and the V segment lost 4 bases, leaving 7 bases of the junction unmatched. CDR1 and CDR2 from the germline V gene are SGHVS and FQNEAQ. In DNA, the CDR3 is TGTGCCAGCAGCTCCCTCACAGGGGTAAATGAAAAACTGTTTTTT. It codes for CASSSLTGVNEKLFF. The variable domain in full, with the rest retrieved from reference TRBV7-8 and TRBJ1-4, is GAGVSQSPRYKVAKRGQDVALRCDPISGHVSLFWYQQALGQGPEFLTYFQNEAQLDKSGLPSDRFFAERPEGSVSTLKIQRTQQEDSAVYLCASSSLTGVNEKLFFGSGTQLSVL.